This T cell receptor (beta chain) was retrieved from a study of control samples from healthy donors and cancer patients. Produced via immunoSEQ multiplex PCR; TCRdb's table is partial and in-frame only. The repertoire holds fewer than 95,000 clones, with around four fifths as singletons. This clone was recorded only once. The source material was blood. The sequence was obtained from a man younger than 45 in good health.

The CDR3 here is CASSALRGTGELFF. CDR3 bases: TGTGCCAGCAGCGCCCTTAGGGGCACCGGGGAGCTGTTTTTT. V usage is TRBV6-5 and J usage is TRBJ2-2; maybe TRBD1 (5 bases). In germline, CDR1 is MNHEY, CDR2 SVGAGI. The CDR3 runs to 14 residues. Trimming cost V 6 bases and J 4 bases, with 12 bases left between them.